This TCR beta chain derives from a study of blood T cell repertoires in COVID-19. About the research overall: Donors in the United States, Italy and Spain gave samples during acute or convalescent COVID-19. The analysed material was cDNA or gDNA that came from T cells, B-cell-depleted T cells, or PBMCs.

In the study's own analysis: It was from reference gene primer amplification that nucleated cell counts were estimated. Clones were sequenced by immunoSEQ multiplex PCR, and TCRdb holds only the in-frame ones, with some missing. That table supplies the V and J calls and clone size; D and trimming were determined from the DNA. The data show some 300,000 clones, 85% seen once. In germline, CDR1 is SGHNT, CDR2 YENEEA. The CDR3 spans 14 residues. The J segment lost 2 bases and the V segment lost 4 bases, leaving 2 bases of the junction unmatched. V usage is TRBV11-3 and J usage is TRBJ1-1, with 9 bases that match TRBD1. Material: peripheral blood. The receptor was isolated from a woman aged 45-59 years with active or convalescent COVID-19. CDR3 region: CASSSGQGNTEAFF. The CDR3 coding sequence is TGTGCCAGCAGCTCGGGACAGGGTAACACTGAAGCTTTCTTT.